Below are 21 T cell receptor beta chains sequenced from a single sample in a study of cytomegalovirus exposure and HLA in healthy donors (dated by TCRdb to about 2017). The library relied on the immunoSEQ multiplex PCR assay. A mixture of 60 forward primers for TCR Vbeta segments and 13 reverse primers for TCR Jbeta segments was used in the multiplex PCR. The source is immuneACCESS, and TCRdb retained only in-frame sequences with V and J called. Part of the clones is not carried over; for the studies checked, unresolved V genes explain less than half of this, and the remainder is unexplained. The sample table shows a few hundred thousand clones, and about 80% are seen once. The top ten clones comprise about 0.58% of the sample. Material for sequencing was PBMCs. These receptors were collected from a woman in her forties in good health and CMV-seronegative.

The rearrangement uses TRBV27 and TRBJ2-5; TRBD2 matches 9 bases. The junction had 8 bases not matched to a gene; V was cut back by 7 bases and J by 5 bases. Germline-derived CDR1 and CDR2 are MNHEY and SMNVEV (reference sequence). The CDR3 is made up of 14 amino acids. Here the CDR3 reads CASNPAGGHETQYF. The DNA of the CDR3 is TGTGCCAGCAATCCCGCGGGGGGGCACGAGACCCAGTACTTC.

The chain joins TRBV7-6 to TRBJ2-6, with TRBD2 identical over 8 bases. Germline trimming cut 5 bases from V and 0 bases from J; bases unmatched to any gene: 15. The CDR3 runs 20 residues. Looked up from germline, CDR1 is SGHVS and CDR2 is FNYEAQ. For the CDR3, the DNA is TGTGCCAGCAGCCATACCGGGGCGGGGGGTACGCACTCTGGGGCCAACGTCCTGACTTTC. It encodes CASSHTGAGGTHSGANVLTF.

This chain links TRBV5-6 with TRBJ2-7, with D possibly being TRBD1 (6 bases). This CDR3 region has 13 residues. The germline gives CDR1 SGHDT, CDR2 YYEEEE. Trimming pared 6 bases from V and 4 bases from J, leaving 14 bases between. DNA for the CDR3: TGTGCCAGCACCGCCCAGGGGATATACGAGCAGTACTTC. It translates to CASTAQGIYEQYF.

The CDR3 sequence is CASSLVRDYGYTF. The CDR3 DNA sequence: TGTGCCAGCAGCTTGGTCCGGGACTATGGCTACACCTTC. The chain couples TRBV5-6 to TRBJ1-2; D remains ambiguous. The CDR3 is 13 amino acids. Trimming shortened V by 0 bases and J by 3 bases, and 6 bases separated the two germline ends. CDR1 is SGHDT and CDR2 is YYEEEE in the germline V gene.

The V gene is TRBV5-1, the J gene TRBJ1-1; TRBD1 matches 7 bases. V trimming: 7 bases; J trimming: 1 base; junction bases outside the gene matches: 7. There are 14 residues in the CDR3. The germline V gene has CDR1 SGHRS and CDR2 YFSETQ. The CDR3 region is CASGGGQPNTEAFF. In nucleotides, the CDR3 is TGCGCCAGCGGAGGGGGACAGCCGAACACTGAAGCTTTCTTT.

The chain employs TRBV15 and TRBJ2-1; 8 bases are a match to TRBD2. The V gene's germline CDR1 is LNHNV and CDR2 YYDKDF (reference sequence). Trimming cost V 0 bases and J 8 bases; bases outside gene matches: 9. The CDR3 is 16 amino acids. The CDR3 nucleotides read TGTGCCACCAGCAGAGATCCGGGACTAGTTTCCCATGAGCAGTTCTTC. Translated, it gives CATSRDPGLVSHEQFF.

The chain couples TRBV9 to TRBJ1-6; TRBD1 matches 7 bases. CDR3 length: 15 residues. The germline CDR1 and CDR2 sequences are SGDLS and YYNGEE. V lost 4 bases, J lost 5 bases, and 6 bases stayed unmatched. The CDR3 reads CASSTGTEHNSPLHF. The CDR3 nucleotides read TGTGCCAGCAGCACTGGGACAGAACATAATTCACCCCTCCACTTT.

The chain couples TRBV12-5 to TRBJ2-1, with 11 positions matching TRBD1. Trimming took 1 base from V and 6 from J; bases not matched to a gene: 8. The CDR3 has 17 amino acids. Germline V gene lookup returns CDR1 LGHNT and CDR2 FRNRAP. The CDR3 bases are TGTGCTAGTGGTTTGGCCCTAACCGGGACAGGGGGCAATGAGCAGTTCTTC. It translates to CASGLALTGTGGNEQFF.

Only one count was recorded for this clone. The chain joins TRBV28 to TRBJ2-1, with 7 bases aligning to TRBD1. The CDR3 consists of 12 residues. V trimming: 5 bases; J trimming: 9 bases; junction bases outside the gene matches: 4. CDR1 MDHEN and CDR2 SYDVKM come from the germline V gene. CDR3 in DNA: TGTGCCAGCAGTCTAAACAGGGGTGAGCAGTTCTTC. Amino acid sequence: CASSLNRGEQFF.

The chain employs TRBV7-3 and TRBJ2-7; TRBD1 agrees at 9 bases. The CDR3 is 18 amino acids. The germline V gene encodes CDR1 SGHTA and CDR2 FQGTGA. V was clipped by 2 bases and J by 5 bases; unmatched bases: 16. In DNA form, the CDR3 reads TGTGCCAGCAGCTTAGATCTAGTAGGGGGACAGGGAATACACGAGCAGTACTTC. Encoded protein: CASSLDLVGGQGIHEQYF. The whole variable domain, filled in from reference TRBV7-3 and TRBJ2-7, reads GAGVSQTPSNKVTEKGKYVELRCDPISGHTALYWYRQSLGQGPEFLIYFQGTGAADDSGLPNDRFFAVRPEGSVSTLKIQRTERGDSAVYLCASSLDLVGGQGIHEQYFGPGTRLTVT.

This rearrangement joins TRBV7-3 to TRBJ2-7, with 9 bases lining up with TRBD1. Trimming cost V 2 bases and J 7 bases; bases outside gene matches: 6. This CDR3 comprises 14 residues. Germline V gene sequence: CDR1 SGHTA, CDR2 FQGTGA. The CDR3 is CASSLAQGAREQYF. DNA of the CDR3: TGTGCCAGCAGCTTAGCACAGGGGGCCCGGGAGCAGTACTTC.

The J gene is TRBJ2-2, the V gene TRBV5-1; the D gene is possibly TRBD2 (6 bases). The CDR3 runs to 16 residues. Trimming removed 0 bases from V and 3 bases from J, with 12 bases in between. Germline V gives CDR1 SGHRS, CDR2 YFSETQ. The CDR3 region is CASSLEDYDYTGELFF. CDR3 sequence (DNA): TGCGCCAGCAGCTTGGAGGACTACGATTACACCGGGGAGCTGTTTTTT. The complete variable domain, with remaining parts taken from reference TRBV5-1 and TRBJ2-2, reads KAGVTQTPRYLIKTRGQQVTLSCSPISGHRSVSWYQQTPGQGLQFLFEYFSETQRNKGNFPGRFSGRQFSNSRSEMNVSTLELGDSALYLCASSLEDYDYTGELFFGEGSRLTVL.

This rearrangement joins TRBV25-1 to TRBJ1-1; D unclear. Trimming left V 2 bases short and J 11 bases short, with 9 bases between. CDR1 and CDR2 from the germline V gene are MGHDK and SYGVNS. The CDR3 has 11 amino acids. The CDR3 DNA is TGTGCCAGCAGTGAAGGTTGGCGGGCTTTCTTT. Protein: CASSEGWRAFF.

To note about this clone: A junction boundary mismatches the germline segment, possibly from a read error. The gene calls are TRBV7-9 and TRBJ1-5; D is unclear. Germline assignment: CDR1 SEHNR and CDR2 FQNEAQ (reference sequence). The length of the CDR3 is 15 residues. CDR3 region: CSSSLSGSAAQPQHF. The CDR3 DNA sequence: TGTTCCAGCAGCTTATCGGGGTCCGCCGCTCAGCCCCAGCATTTT.

This chain links TRBV18 with TRBJ2-1, with D possibly matching TRBD1 (5 bases). Trimming removed 4 bases at V and 5 bases at J, with 9 bases between. Per the germline V gene, CDR1 is KGHSH and CDR2 is LQKENI. CDR3 length: 13 amino acids. The CDR3 region is CASSRGSNNEQFF. The CDR3 DNA reads TGTGCCAGCTCACGGGGCAGTAACAATGAGCAGTTCTTC.

This chain links TRBV2 with TRBJ1-1, with no clear D. V lost 4 bases and J 0 bases, leaving 6 bases between the germline ends. The CDR3 is made up of 13 amino acids. In germline, CDR1 is SNHLY, CDR2 FYNNEI. This CDR3 is CASSVSVNTEAFF. The CDR3 coding sequence is TGTGCCAGCAGTGTATCAGTGAACACTGAAGCTTTCTTT.

The gene calls are TRBV9 and TRBJ1-2, with 7 bases that match TRBD1. There are 15 residues in the CDR3. In germline, CDR1 is SGDLS, CDR2 YYNGEE. V was pared by 4 bases and J by 2 bases, with 8 bases of the junction left unmatched. This CDR3 is CASSKIGQANYGYTF. CDR3 DNA: TGTGCCAGCAGCAAGATCGGACAGGCCAACTATGGCTACACCTTC. The whole variable domain, remainder taken from reference TRBV9 and TRBJ1-2, is DSGVTQTPKHLITATGQRVTLRCSPRSGDLSVYWYQQSLDQGLQFLIQYYNGEERAKGNILERFSAQQFPDLHSELNLSSLELGDSALYFCASSKIGQANYGYTFGSGTRLTVV.

V is TRBV6-1 and J is TRBJ2-1; 7 bases line up with TRBD2. The CDR3 contains 15 residues. Per the germline V gene, CDR1 is MNHNS and CDR2 is SASEGT. With V trimmed by 4 bases and J by 2 bases, 5 bases remained unmatched. Here the CDR3 DNA reads TGTGCCAGCAGTGGGGAGCGGGGACCCTACAATGAGCAGTTCTTC. This codes for CASSGERGPYNEQFF.

This chain uses TRBV6-4 with TRBJ2-1; perhaps TRBD1 as D (5 bases). CDR3 length: 17 residues. Germline V gives CDR1 MRHNA, CDR2 SNTAGT. Trimming removed 5 bases at V and 9 bases at J, with 26 bases between. The CDR3 DNA sequence: TGTGCCAGCAGTCACCAAGGGGCAGAACTCCGGATATGTGAGCAGTTCTTC. This codes for CASSHQGAELRICEQFF.

This clone was counted many times. The chain recombines TRBV7-9 with TRBJ1-4, with 9 nucleotides matching TRBD1. The V gene's germline CDR1 is SEHNR and CDR2 FQNEAQ (reference sequence). With 3 bases clipped from V and 8 bases from J, the junction kept 4 bases outside the gene matches. This CDR3 contains 14 residues. CDR3 bases: TGTGCCAGCAGCTTGGGACAGGGCAACGAAAAACTGTTTTTT. Translated: CASSLGQGNEKLFF.

J is TRBJ1-5 and V is TRBV15; possible D gene TRBD1, 5 bases. The V and J ends lost 0 bases and 7 bases respectively, with 10 bases between them. The CDR3 runs 14 residues. Germline-derived CDR1 and CDR2 are LNHNV and YYDKDF (reference sequence). CDR3 region: CATSRDRVGQPQHF. The CDR3 DNA sequence: TGTGCCACCAGCAGAGACAGGGTTGGGCAGCCCCAGCATTTT.